This TCR beta chain was retrieved from a study of Graves' ophthalmopathy and Graves' hyperthyroidism. Amplified material comprised TCR beta CDR3 regions derived from RNA transcripts. An initial RT-PCR round employing HTBI primers preceded a second-round multiplex PCR. TCRdb passed the multiplex PCR reads through MiXCR, listing each CDR3 protein once. The sample shows a few hundred thousand distinct CDR3 sequences, approximately 35% of them seen only once. This CDR3 is 14 amino acids long. Per germline, CDR1 MGHDK and CDR2 SYGVNS. Between the trimmed V and J ends, which lost 5 bases and 6 bases, there was a span of 16 bases. Hyperthyroidism patients had new diagnoses, durations under 2 months, and ages of 18 to 65. The diagnosis was founded upon clinical symptoms, serum thyroxine, TRAb, thyroid ultrasound and orbital computed tomography.

The gene calls are TRBV25-1 and TRBJ1-2; TRBD1 might be the D (5 bases). The sequenced sample consisted of peripheral blood or thyroid tissue (not recorded which). The TCR sequence derives from an adult man with Graves' hyperthyroidism. This CDR3 reads CASSYVGQGDGYTF. CDR3 nucleotides: TGTGCCAGCAGTTACGTCGGCCAGGGAGATGGCTACACCTTC.